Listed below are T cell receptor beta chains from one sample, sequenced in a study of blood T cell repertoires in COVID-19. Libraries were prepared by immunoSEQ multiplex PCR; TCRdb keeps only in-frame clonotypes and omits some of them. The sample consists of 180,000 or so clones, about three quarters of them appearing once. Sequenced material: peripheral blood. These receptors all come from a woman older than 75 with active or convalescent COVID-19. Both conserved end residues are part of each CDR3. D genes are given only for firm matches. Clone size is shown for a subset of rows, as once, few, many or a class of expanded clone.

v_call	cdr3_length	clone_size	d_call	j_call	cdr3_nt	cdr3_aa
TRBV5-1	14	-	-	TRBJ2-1	TGCGCCAGCAGCCCAACCTCTTCCGGGGGAGAGCAGTTCTTC	CASSPTSSGGEQFF
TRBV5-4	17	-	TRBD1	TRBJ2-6	TGTGCCAGCAGCTTTAGGACAGGAGCCTCTGGGGCCAACGTCCTGACTTTC	CASSFRTGASGANVLTF
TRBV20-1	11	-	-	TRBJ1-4	TGCAGTGCTAGAGATCGGGGAAAACTGTTTTTT	CSARDRGKLFF
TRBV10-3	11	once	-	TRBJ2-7	TGTGCCATCAGTACAGGGAACGAGCAGTACTTC	CAISTGNEQYF
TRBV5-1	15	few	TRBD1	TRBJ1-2	TGCGCCAGCAGCCCGGCTACAGGGGTATCCCTTGGCTACACCTTC	CASSPATGVSLGYTF
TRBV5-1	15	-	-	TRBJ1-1	TGCGCCAGCAGCTTAACAGGGCCCATGAACACTGAAGCTTTCTTT	CASSLTGPMNTEAFF
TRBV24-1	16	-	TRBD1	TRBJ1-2	TGTGCCACCAGTGATAATTACAGGGGTGAGGACTATGGCTACACCTTC	CATSDNYRGEDYGYTF
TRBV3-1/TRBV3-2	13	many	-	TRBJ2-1	TGTGCCAGCAGCGGTATAGCCGCCAATGAGCAGTTCTTC	CASSGIAANEQFF
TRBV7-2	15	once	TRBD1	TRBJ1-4	TGTGCCAGCAGCTTAGAAAGGACAGGGGAAGGAAAACTGTTTTTT	CASSLERTGEGKLFF
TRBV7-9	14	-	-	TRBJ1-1	TGTGCCAGCAGCGCAGGGAAAAAGAACACTGAAGCTTTCTTT	CASSAGKKNTEAFF
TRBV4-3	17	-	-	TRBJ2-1	TGCGCCAGCAGCCAAGATCTTGGGTACTACCGCTACAATGAGCAGTTCTTC	CASSQDLGYYRYNEQFF
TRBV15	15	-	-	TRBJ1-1	TGTGCCACGAATACGCGGGGGGGAACGAACACTGAAGCTTTCTTT	CATNTRGGTNTEAFF
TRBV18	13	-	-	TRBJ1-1	TGTGCCAGCTCACCACCTATGGCCGCTGAAGCTTTCTTT	CASSPPMAAEAFF
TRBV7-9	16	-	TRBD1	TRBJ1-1	TGTGCCAGCAGCTTAATAGGGGGCTCCCTCGGCACTGAAGCTTTCTTT	CASSLIGGSLGTEAFF
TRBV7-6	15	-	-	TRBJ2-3	TGTGCCAGCAGCTTAGCTACGAGGCCAACAGATACGCAGTATTTT	CASSLATRPTDTQYF
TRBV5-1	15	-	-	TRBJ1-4	TGCGCCAGCAGCTCCTCCGGGGGGTTTACTGAAAAACTGTTTTTT	CASSSSGGFTEKLFF
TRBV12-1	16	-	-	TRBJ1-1	TGTGCCAGCACCCTGGGCCGGGACAGGGGGAACACTGAAGCTTTCTTT	CASTLGRDRGNTEAFF
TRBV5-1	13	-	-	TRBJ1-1	TGCGCCAGCAGCTTCACAACGAACACTGAAGCTTTCTTT	CASSFTTNTEAFF
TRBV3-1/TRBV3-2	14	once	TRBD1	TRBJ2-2	TGTGCCACTCAAAACAGGGGGGAGACCGGGGAGCTGTTTTTT	CATQNRGETGELFF
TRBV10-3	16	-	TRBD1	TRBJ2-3	TGTGCCATCAGTGGGGTAGGACAGGGAGGCACAGATACGCAGTATTTT	CAISGVGQGGTDTQYF
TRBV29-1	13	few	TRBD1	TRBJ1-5	TGCAGCGTTGGGTCAGGGGGAGTGCAGCCCCAGCATTTT	CSVGSGGVQPQHF
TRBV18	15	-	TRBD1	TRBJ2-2	TGTGCCAGCTCCCCTAGGACAGGGAGCACCGGGGAGCTGTTTTTT	CASSPRTGSTGELFF
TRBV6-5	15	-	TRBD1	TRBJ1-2	TGTGCCAGCAGTTACGTAGGACAGGGTGTCTATGGCTACACCTTC	CASSYVGQGVYGYTF
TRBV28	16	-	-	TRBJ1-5	TGTGCCAGCAGTTTAATTGAGGCGGGGAACAATCAGCCCCAGCATTTT	CASSLIEAGNNQPQHF
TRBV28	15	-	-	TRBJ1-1	TGTGCCAGCAGTTTATGGCCCAGCAGGGGCACTGAAGCTTTCTTT	CASSLWPSRGTEAFF
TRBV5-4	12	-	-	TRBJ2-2	TGTGCCAGCAGCCCACGGGTCGGGGAGCTGTTTTTT	CASSPRVGELFF
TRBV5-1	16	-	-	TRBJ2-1	TGCGCCAGCAGCCGAACCGCTATGAGCTCCTACAATGAGCAGTTCTTC	CASSRTAMSSYNEQFF
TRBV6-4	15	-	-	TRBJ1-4	TGTGCCAGCAGTGAGAATGGCCTAACTAATGAAAAACTGTTTTTT	CASSENGLTNEKLFF
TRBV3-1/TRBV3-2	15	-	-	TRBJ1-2	TGTGCCAGCAGCCAAGGAACCCAGGGTAACTATGGCTACACCTTC	CASSQGTQGNYGYTF
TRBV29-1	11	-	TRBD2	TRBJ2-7	TGCAGCGTTGGGGGGGGCTACGAGCAGTACTTC	CSVGGGYEQYF
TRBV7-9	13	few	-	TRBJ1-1	TGTGCCAGCAGCTTAGGGGCGGGACCGCCGGAGCCTTTT	CASSLGAGPPEPF
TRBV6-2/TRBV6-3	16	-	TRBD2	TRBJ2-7	TGTGCCAGCAGTTCGACGGGACTAGCGGGGGCCTACGAGCAGTACTTC	CASSSTGLAGAYEQYF
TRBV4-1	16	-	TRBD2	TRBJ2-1	TGCGCCAGCAGCGACCGACTGGCGGGGGGGGGCAATGAGCAGTTCTTC	CASSDRLAGGGNEQFF
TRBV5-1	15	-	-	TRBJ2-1	TGCGCCAGCAGCTCAGGAGGGGGGGACTACAATGAGCAGTTCTTC	CASSSGGGDYNEQFF
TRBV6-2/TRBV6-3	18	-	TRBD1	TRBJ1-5	TGTGCCAGCAGTTATTGGAGACAGGGGGCAGGGAGCAATCAGCCCCAGCATTTT	CASSYWRQGAGSNQPQHF
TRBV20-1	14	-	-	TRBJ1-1	TGCAGTGCTAGTCCTAAGGCGGGAAACACTGAAGCTTTCTTT	CSASPKAGNTEAFF
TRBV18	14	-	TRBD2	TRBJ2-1	TGTGCCAGCTCAACGGATCGGGGGGACAATGAGCAGTTCTTC	CASSTDRGDNEQFF
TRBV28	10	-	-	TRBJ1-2	TGTGCCAGCAGTGCGGACAGCCGGAGCTTC	CASSADSRSF
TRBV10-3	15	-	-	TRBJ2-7	TGTGCCATCAGTGACCCGGGAGAAAGCTCCTACGAGCAGTACTTC	CAISDPGESSYEQYF
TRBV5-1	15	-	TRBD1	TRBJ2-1	TGCGCCAGCAGCCCTAACAGGGGACCCTACAATGAGCAGTTCTTC	CASSPNRGPYNEQFF
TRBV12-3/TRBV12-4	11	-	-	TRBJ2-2	TGTGCCAGCAGTTCTCGGGGGGAGCTGTTTTTT	CASSSRGELFF
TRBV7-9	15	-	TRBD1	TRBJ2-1	TGTGCCAGCAGCTTAATCACAGGGGGTTTGGATGAGCAGTTCTTC	CASSLITGGLDEQFF
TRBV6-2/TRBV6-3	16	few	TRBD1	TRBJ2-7	TGTGCCAGCAGTTACTCAAGGACAGGAAGCTCCTACGAGCAGTACTTC	CASSYSRTGSSYEQYF
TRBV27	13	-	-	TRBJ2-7	TGTGCCAGCAGGCGGCCACAGGGATACGAGCAGTACTTC	CASRRPQGYEQYF
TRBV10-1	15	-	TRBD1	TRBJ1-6	TGCGCCAGCAGTGAAACAGGGGTGGATAATTCACCCCTCCACTTT	CASSETGVDNSPLHF
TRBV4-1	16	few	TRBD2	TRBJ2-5	TGCGCCAGCAGCACCTATAGCGGGGTTCCCAAAGAGACCCAGTACTTC	CASSTYSGVPKETQYF
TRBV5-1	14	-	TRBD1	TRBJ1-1	TGCGCCAGCAGCTGGGGACAGGGGTTCACTGAAGCTTTCTTT	CASSWGQGFTEAFF
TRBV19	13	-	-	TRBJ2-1	TGTGCCAGTAGTATACAGGCTAACAATGAGCAGTTCTTC	CASSIQANNEQFF
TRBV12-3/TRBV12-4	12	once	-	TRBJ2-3	TGTGCCAGCGTGGGGAGTGCGGATACGCAGTATTTT	CASVGSADTQYF
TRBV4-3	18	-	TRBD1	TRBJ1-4	TGCGCCAGCAGCCAAGATACCCCCCCAGCAGGGGGTGACGGAAAACTGTTTTTT	CASSQDTPPAGGDGKLFF
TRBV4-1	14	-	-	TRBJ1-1	TGCGCCAGCAGCCAAGAATCGGTGAACACTGAAGCTTTCTTT	CASSQESVNTEAFF
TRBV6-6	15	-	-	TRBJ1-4	TGTGCCAGCAGTCCCGCAGGGGCCCCTAATGAAAAACTGTTTTTT	CASSPAGAPNEKLFF
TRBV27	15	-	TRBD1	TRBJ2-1	TGTGCCAGCTCTGGGGGACAGGGGGCGGGCAATGAGCAGTTCTTC	CASSGGQGAGNEQFF
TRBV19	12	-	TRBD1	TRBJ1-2	TGTGCCAGTAGTATGGGACAGTATGGCTACACCTTC	CASSMGQYGYTF